This T cell receptor (beta chain) was identified during a study of blood T cell repertoires in COVID-19. For the study at large: The United States, Italy and Spain provided the acute and convalescent COVID-19 samples. PBMCs, B-cell-depleted T cells, or T cells provided the cDNA or gDNA that made up the material.

The V end was cut by 10 bases, the J end by 4 bases, with 14 bases between. Germline CDR1 is SGHVS and CDR2 is FNYEAQ. The CDR3 contains 13 residues. TCRdb keeps only in-frame clones here, not all; method: immunoSEQ multiplex PCR. The sample has around 110,000 clones; approximately 87% are singletons. This chain links TRBV7-6 with TRBJ2-1; maybe TRBD2 (6 bases). The receptor was isolated from a man aged 25-45 years with acute or convalescent COVID-19. Sequenced: peripheral blood. The CDR3, as DNA: TGTGCCATCTTTTTAGCGGAGTACAATGAGCAGTTCTTC. Its protein is CAIFLAEYNEQFF.